These T cell receptor beta chains were read from a single sample in a study of OX40 agonist ivuxolimab in advanced cancers. Sequenced by immunoSEQ multiplex PCR; TCRdb stores in-frame clones only, minus some. The data hold about 27,000 clones, with about 76% observed a single time. This sample comprised CD4+ or CD8+ T cells sorted from blood, obtained in a trial of the OX40 agonist ivuxolimab. Receptors originate from an adult with an advanced solid tumor such as melanoma, head and neck, liver or kidney cancer. CDR3s include the opening cysteine and the closing phenylalanine or tryptophan. A D gene is named only where the DNA matches it firmly. A row's size may be missing; if present it is once, few, many or a size class.

j_call,cdr3_length,v_call,d_call,clone_size,cdr3_aa,cdr3_nt
TRBJ1-1,14,TRBV7-9,.,.,CASSPRGAKTEAFF,TGTGCCAGCAGCCCTCGGGGGGCGAAGACTGAAGCTTTCTTT
TRBJ2-7,13,TRBV19,.,.,CATSLAGTYEQYF,TGTGCCACCAGTCTGGCGGGAACCTACGAGCAGTACTTC
TRBJ2-1,13,TRBV19,.,.,CASSPTSYNEQFF,TGTGCCAGTAGTCCTACCTCCTACAATGAGCAGTTCTTC
TRBJ2-3,13,TRBV5-1,.,few,CASREGLTDTQYF,TGCGCCAGCAGAGAAGGATTAACAGATACGCAGTATTTT
TRBJ1-1,10,TRBV30,.,few,CAWRNPEAFF,TGTGCCTGGAGGAACCCTGAAGCTTTCTTT
TRBJ2-7,14,TRBV19,TRBD1,.,CASSSRDRVYEQYF,TGTGCCAGTAGTAGTAGGGACAGAGTATACGAGCAGTACTTC
TRBJ2-2,16,TRBV6-5,.,.,CASSYTPFANTGELFF,TGTGCCAGCAGTTATACCCCTTTCGCGAACACCGGGGAGCTGTTTTTT
TRBJ2-4,14,TRBV2,.,.,CATDKQGFADIQYF,TGTGCCACGGATAAACAGGGATTTGCGGACATTCAGTACTTC
TRBJ1-2,13,TRBV27,.,once,CASSLGGGYGYTF,TGTGCCAGCAGTTTAGGGGGAGGCTATGGCTACACCTTC
TRBJ1-2,16,TRBV10-3,TRBD1,.,CAISGQREGAHYGYTF,TGTGCCATCAGTGGCCAGAGGGAGGGGGCTCACTATGGCTACACCTTC
TRBJ1-1,15,TRBV6-5,TRBD1,.,CASSYSGTGNTEAFF,TGTGCCAGCAGTTACTCCGGGACAGGTAACACTGAAGCTTTCTTT
TRBJ2-2,16,TRBV28,.,.,CASSPTTAFDTGELFF,TGTGCCAGCAGTCCAACGACGGCGTTCGATACCGGGGAGCTGTTTTTT
TRBJ2-7,19,TRBV29-1,TRBD1,.,CSATTTGELGRLMSYEQYF,TGCAGCGCCACCACCACAGGGGAACTGGGCCGTCTTATGTCCTACGAGCAGTACTTC
TRBJ2-7,14,TRBV6-5,TRBD2,.,CASSQREGSYEQYF,TGTGCCAGCAGTCAGCGGGAGGGGTCATACGAGCAGTACTTC
TRBJ1-2,18,TRBV19,.,.,CASSIDRRLGAFNYGYTF,TGTGCCAGTAGTATCGACCGCCGACTCGGGGCCTTTAACTATGGCTACACCTTC
TRBJ2-7,16,TRBV13,.,.,CASSLALGGQFYEQYF,TGTGCCAGCAGCTTAGCGTTGGGGGGGCAGTTCTACGAGCAGTACTTC
TRBJ2-7,13,TRBV2,.,once,CASNSNRAYEQYF,TGTGCCAGCAACAGCAACAGAGCCTACGAGCAGTACTTC
TRBJ2-7,15,TRBV7-7,.,few,CASSLNPGPAYEQYF,TGTGCTAGCAGCTTGAATCCGGGACCCGCCTACGAGCAGTACTTC
TRBJ2-7,13,TRBV7-9,.,.,CASSLGSDSEQYF,TGTGCCAGCAGCTTAGGATCTGACAGCGAGCAGTACTTC